The clone carrying this T cell receptor (beta chain) was counted at least ten times. This record belongs to a study of CD8+CD57+ T cells in acquired aplastic anemia. The wider study: Mean DNA quantity obtained from sorted CD4+ and CD8+ cells was about 3 ug.

The CDR3 has 14 residues. Germline CDR1 is MGHDK and CDR2 is SYGVNS. The germline V and J ends were trimmed by 4 bases and 5 bases, with 15 bases remaining between them. Genomic DNA constituted the template upon which TCR beta VDJ and CDR3 profiling was performed. Via MiXCR, TCRdb re-called the reads, giving one row per CDR3 protein. The top ten hold approximately 2.9% of the sample, which has some 190,000 distinct CDR3 sequences, 40% to 50% seen once. Sequenced: sorted CD4+, CD8+, or CD8+CD57+ T cells (not recorded which) from PBMCs. The sequence came from a human donor in good health. The chain is built from TRBV25-1 and TRBJ2-7, with D possibly TRBD1 on 6 matching bases. This chain's CDR3 is CASSVNIWDNEQYF. The CDR3 bases are TGTGCCAGCAGTGTGAATATATGGGACAACGAGCAGTACTTC.